The T cell receptor (beta chain) under discussion was sequenced for a study of T-cell memory formation after mild COVID-19. Study-level points and caveats: Whereas later expanders leaned CD4+, clones contracting day 15 to 85 showed a balanced CD4/CD8 makeup. The CD4+ clones that contracted clustered mainly within CM and EM, and the CD8+ clones concentrated in EMRA.

The CDR3 covers 13 residues. Germline V gene data show CDR1 as MNHNY and CDR2 as SVGAGI (reference sequence). With 2 bases removed from V and 2 bases from J, the gap between germline ends came to 7 bases. A word on this clonotype: Its antigen is not known.

TCRdb reanalysed the 5' RACE reads using MiXCR and keeps one entry per CDR3 protein. The data show roughly 310,000 distinct CDR3 sequences, 15% to 20% seen once. This chain connects TRBV6-6 to TRBJ2-7; no definite D call. This receptor was taken from a man aged 18 to 35 who had mild COVID-19 (a few samples of this study predate the infection). Cell type and time point are not known. Material for sequencing was PBMCs or a T cell subset sorted from them (not recorded which). DNA for the CDR3: TGTGCCAGCAGTTACCTCCACGCCTACGAGCAGTACGTC. It translates to CASSYLHAYEQYV.